This T cell receptor beta chain was captured by sequencing in a study of T cell repertoires in cytomegalovirus infection. Study-level background: In the study, CMV epitopes included recently identified HLA-C-restricted and well-studied HLA-B-restricted ones.

To note about this clonotype: Its specificity is unknown.

V trimming: 2 bases; J trimming: 5 bases; junction bases outside the gene matches: 9. The germline CDR1 and CDR2 sequences are WNHNN and SYGVQD (reference sequence). The CDR3 has 17 amino acids. TCRdb reprocessed the reads via MiXCR and lists one record per CDR3 protein. The sample has around 800,000 distinct CDR3 sequences; 30% to 35% are singletons. This specimen was cultured CD8+ T cells from PBMCs, taken from culture after CMV antigen stimulation. The chain employs TRBV10-1 and TRBJ2-3; the match to TRBD2 covers 11 bases. The sequence derives from a human donor in good health (CMV status not recorded). Some clones in this sample may be carry-over from other donors' samples. In DNA form, the CDR3 reads TGCGCCAGCAGTGAGAGGAGACTAGCGGGGAAACTAGATACGCAGTATTTT. This encodes CASSERRLAGKLDTQYF.